The text below deals with one TCR beta chain. The repertoire was sequenced with immunoSEQ multiplex PCR; TCRdb's copy has only in-frame clones and lacks some. Of 550,000 to 600,000 clones listed, 70% to 80% are singletons. The source of the sample is a study of shared clonotypes between healthy human individuals. All donors were Caucasian adults living in Nashville, Tennessee. In germline, CDR1 is SGHAT, CDR2 FQNNGV. Trimming took off 2 bases at V and 8 bases at J, with 19 bases between the two ends. This CDR3 has 16 residues. The chain combines TRBV11-2 with TRBJ2-1, with TRBD1 as a possible D gene (5 bases). The receptor comes from a middle-aged woman in good health. Some clones in this sample may be carry-over from other donors' samples. Material for sequencing was PBMCs. CDR3 sequence: CASSLIGAGHGDEQFF. The CDR3 bases are TGTGCCAGCAGCTTAATCGGTGCAGGGCATGGCGATGAGCAGTTCTTC.